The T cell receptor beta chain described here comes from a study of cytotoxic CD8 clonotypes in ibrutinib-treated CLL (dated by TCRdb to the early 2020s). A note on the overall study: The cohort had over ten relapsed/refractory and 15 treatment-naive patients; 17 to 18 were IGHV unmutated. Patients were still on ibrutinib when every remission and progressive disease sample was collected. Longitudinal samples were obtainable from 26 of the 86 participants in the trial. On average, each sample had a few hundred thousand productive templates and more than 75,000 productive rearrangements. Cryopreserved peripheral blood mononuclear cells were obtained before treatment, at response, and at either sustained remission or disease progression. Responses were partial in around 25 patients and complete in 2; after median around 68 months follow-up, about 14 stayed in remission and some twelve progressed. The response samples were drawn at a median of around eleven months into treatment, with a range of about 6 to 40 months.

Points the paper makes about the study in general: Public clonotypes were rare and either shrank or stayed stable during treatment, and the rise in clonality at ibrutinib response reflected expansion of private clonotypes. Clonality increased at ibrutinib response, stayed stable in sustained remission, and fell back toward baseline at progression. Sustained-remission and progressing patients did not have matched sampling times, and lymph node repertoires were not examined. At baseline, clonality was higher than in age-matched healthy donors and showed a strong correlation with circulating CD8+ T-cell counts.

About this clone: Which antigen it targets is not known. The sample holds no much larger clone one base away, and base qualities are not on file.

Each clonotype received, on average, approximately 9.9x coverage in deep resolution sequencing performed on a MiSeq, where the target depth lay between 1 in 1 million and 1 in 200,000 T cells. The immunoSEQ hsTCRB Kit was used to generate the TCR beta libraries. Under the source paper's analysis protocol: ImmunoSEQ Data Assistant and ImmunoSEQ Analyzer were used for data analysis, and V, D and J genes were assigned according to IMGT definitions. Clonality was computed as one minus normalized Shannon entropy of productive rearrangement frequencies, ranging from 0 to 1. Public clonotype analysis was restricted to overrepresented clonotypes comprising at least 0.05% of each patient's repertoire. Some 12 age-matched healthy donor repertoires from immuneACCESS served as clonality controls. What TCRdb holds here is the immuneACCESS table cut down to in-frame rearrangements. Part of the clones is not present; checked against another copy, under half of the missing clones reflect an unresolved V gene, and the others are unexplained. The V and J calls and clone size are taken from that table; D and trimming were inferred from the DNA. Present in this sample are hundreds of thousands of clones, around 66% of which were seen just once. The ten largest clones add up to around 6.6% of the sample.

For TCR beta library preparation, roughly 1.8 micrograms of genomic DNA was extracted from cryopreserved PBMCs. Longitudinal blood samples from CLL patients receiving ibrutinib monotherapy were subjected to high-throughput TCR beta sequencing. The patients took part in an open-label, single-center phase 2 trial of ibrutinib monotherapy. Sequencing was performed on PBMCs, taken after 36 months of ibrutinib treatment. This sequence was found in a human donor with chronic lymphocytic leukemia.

The CDR3 reads CSVEGPGAGPYNEQFF. The sequenced DNA is TGCAGCGTTGAGGGACCTGGCGCGGGCCCCTACAATGAGCAGTTCTTC. The V gene is TRBV29-1 and the J gene is TRBJ2-1; the D match is possibly TRBD1 or TRBD2, with 5 bases aligned in each. V gives up 3 bases and J gives up 2 bases, and the segment between their germline ends measures 17 bases. The CDR3, from cysteine to phenylalanine, totals 16 residues. Only the CDR3 DNA stays, 48 bases, in frame from base 1. CDR1 and CDR2 (SQVTM, ANQGSEA) derive from the germline V gene.